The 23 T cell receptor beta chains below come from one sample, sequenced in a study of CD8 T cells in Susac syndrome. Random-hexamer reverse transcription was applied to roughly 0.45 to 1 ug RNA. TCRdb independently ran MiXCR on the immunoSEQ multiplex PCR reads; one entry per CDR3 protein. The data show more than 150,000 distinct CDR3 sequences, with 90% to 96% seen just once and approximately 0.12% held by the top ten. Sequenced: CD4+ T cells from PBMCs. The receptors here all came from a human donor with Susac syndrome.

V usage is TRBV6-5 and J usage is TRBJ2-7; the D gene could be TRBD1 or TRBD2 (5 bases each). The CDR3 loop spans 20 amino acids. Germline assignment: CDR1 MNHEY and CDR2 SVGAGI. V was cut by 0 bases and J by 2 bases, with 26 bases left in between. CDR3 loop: CASSYSIGADSGRRAYEQYF. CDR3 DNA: TGTGCCAGCAGTTACTCGATTGGGGCAGACTCGGGACGCAGGGCCTACGAGCAGTACTTC.

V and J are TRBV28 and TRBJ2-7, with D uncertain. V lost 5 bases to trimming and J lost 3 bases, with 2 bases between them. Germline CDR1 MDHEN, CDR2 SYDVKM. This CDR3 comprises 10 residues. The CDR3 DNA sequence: TGTGCCAGCAGTAACTACGAGCAGTACTTC. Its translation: CASSNYEQYF. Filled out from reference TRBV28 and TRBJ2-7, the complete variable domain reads DVKVTQSSRYLVKRTGEKVFLECVQDMDHENMFWYRQDPGLGLRLIYFSYDVKMKEKGDIPEGYSVSREKKERFSLILESASTNQTSMYLCASSNYEQYFGPGTRLTVT.

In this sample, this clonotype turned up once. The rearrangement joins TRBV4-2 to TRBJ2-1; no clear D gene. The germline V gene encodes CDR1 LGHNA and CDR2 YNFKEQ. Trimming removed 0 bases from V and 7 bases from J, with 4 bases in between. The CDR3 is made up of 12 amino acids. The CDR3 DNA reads TGTGCCAGCAGCCAAGATGGAAATGAGCAGTTCTTC. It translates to CASSQDGNEQFF.

CDR3 sequence reads: CASSLKGQGAPHEQYV. Here the CDR3 DNA reads TGTGCCAGCAGTTTAAAGGGACAGGGGGCGCCCCACGAGCAGTACGTC. This chain links TRBV27 with TRBJ2-7, with 12 bases aligning to TRBD1. V lost 2 bases and J lost 5; bases outside the gene matches: 7. The CDR3 consists of 16 residues. From germline, CDR1 is MNHEY and CDR2 SMNVEV (reference sequence).

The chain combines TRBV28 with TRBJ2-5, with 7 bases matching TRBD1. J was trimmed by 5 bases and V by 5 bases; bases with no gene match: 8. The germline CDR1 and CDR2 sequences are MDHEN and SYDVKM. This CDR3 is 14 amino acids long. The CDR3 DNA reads TGTGCCAGCAGTACCGGGACAGTCGTCGAGACCCAGTACTTC. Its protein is CASSTGTVVETQYF.

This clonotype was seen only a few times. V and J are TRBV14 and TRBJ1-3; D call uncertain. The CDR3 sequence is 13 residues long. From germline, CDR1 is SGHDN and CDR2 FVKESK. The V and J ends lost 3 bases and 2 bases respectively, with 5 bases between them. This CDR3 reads CASSQGTGNTIYF. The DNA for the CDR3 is TGTGCCAGCAGCCAGGGGACTGGAAACACCATATATTTT.

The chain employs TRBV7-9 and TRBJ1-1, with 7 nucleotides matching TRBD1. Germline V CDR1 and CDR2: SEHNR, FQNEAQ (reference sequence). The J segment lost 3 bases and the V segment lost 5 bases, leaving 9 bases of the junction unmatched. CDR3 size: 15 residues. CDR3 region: CASSDRGGVDTEAFF. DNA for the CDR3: TGTGCCAGCAGCGATAGAGGGGGCGTCGACACTGAAGCTTTCTTT.

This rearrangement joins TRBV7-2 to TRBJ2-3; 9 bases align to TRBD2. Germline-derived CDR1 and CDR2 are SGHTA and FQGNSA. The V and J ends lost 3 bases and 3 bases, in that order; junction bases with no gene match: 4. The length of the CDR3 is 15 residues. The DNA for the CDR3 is TGTGCCAGCAGCTTGGCTAGCGGGAAGACAGATACGCAGTATTTT. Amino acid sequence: CASSLASGKTDTQYF.

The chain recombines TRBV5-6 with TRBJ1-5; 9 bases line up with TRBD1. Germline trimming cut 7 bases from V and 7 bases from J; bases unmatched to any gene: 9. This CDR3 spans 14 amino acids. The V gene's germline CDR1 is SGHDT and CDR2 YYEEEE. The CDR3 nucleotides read TGTGCCAGCCTACGACAGGGGGACCGACAGCCCCAGCATTTT. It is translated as CASLRQGDRQPQHF.

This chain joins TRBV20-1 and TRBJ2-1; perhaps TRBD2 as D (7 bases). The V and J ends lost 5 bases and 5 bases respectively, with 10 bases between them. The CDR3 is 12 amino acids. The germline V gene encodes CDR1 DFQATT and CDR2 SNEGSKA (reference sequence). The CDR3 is CSAGRDNNEQFF. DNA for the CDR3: TGCAGTGCTGGGAGGGACAACAATGAGCAGTTCTTC.

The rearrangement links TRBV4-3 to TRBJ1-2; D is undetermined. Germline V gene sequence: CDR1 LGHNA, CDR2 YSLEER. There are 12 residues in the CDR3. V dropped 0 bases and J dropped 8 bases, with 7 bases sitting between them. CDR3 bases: TGCGCCAGCAGCCAAGATGGGGAGGGCTACACCTTC. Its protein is CASSQDGEGYTF.

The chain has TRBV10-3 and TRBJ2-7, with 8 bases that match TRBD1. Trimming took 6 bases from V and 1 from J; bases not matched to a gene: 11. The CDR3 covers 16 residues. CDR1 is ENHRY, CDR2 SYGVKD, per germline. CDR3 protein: CAISPGSGQGSYEQYV. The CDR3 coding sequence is TGTGCCATCAGCCCCGGGTCAGGACAGGGATCCTACGAGCAGTACGTC.

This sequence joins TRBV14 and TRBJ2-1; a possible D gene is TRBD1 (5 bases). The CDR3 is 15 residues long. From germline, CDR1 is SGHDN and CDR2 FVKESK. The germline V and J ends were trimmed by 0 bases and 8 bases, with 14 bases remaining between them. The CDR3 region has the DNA TGTGCCAGCAGCCAAGATAGGACAAGGGTTTATGAGCAGTTCTTC. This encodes CASSQDRTRVYEQFF.

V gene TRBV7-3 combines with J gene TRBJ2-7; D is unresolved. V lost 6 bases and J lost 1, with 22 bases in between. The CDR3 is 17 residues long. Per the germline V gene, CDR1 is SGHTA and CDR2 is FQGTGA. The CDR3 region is CASRRSRLRKRSYEQYV. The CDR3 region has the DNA TGTGCCAGCAGAAGAAGCAGGCTAAGGAAAAGGTCCTACGAGCAGTACGTC.

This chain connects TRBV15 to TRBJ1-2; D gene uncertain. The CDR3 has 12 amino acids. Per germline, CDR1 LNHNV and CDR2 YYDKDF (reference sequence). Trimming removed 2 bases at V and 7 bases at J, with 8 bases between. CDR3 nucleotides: TGTGCCACCAGCAGAATCGGAAGTGGCTACACCTTC. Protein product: CATSRIGSGYTF. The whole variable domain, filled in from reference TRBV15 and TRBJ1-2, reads DAMVIQNPRYQVTQFGKPVTLSCSQTLNHNVMYWYQQKSSQAPKLLFHYYDKDFNNEADTPDNFQSRRPNTSFCFLDIRSPGLGDTAMYLCATSRIGSGYTFGSGTRLTVV.

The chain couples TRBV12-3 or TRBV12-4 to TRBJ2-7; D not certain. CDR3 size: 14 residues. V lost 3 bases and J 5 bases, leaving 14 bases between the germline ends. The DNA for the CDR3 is TGTGCCAGCAGTTTTGGCCAGAGAAGCAACGAGCAGTACTTC. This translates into CASSFGQRSNEQYF.

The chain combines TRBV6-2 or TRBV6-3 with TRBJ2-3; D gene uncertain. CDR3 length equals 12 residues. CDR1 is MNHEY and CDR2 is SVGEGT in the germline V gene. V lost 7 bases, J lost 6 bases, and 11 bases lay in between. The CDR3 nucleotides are TGTGCCAGCACGGACCAGGCGGATACGCAGTATTTT. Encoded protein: CASTDQADTQYF.

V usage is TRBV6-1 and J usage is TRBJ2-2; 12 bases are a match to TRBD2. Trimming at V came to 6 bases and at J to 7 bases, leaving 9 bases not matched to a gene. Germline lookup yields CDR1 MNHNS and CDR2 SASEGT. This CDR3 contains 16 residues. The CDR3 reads CASSGLAGGVGGELFF. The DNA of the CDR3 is TGTGCCAGCAGCGGGCTAGCGGGGGGGGTTGGCGGGGAGCTGTTTTTT.

The CDR3 DNA follows: TGTGCCAGTAGTGCCCCCCGGGACAGAGGAGGTCAATCTGGGGCCAACGTCCTGACTTTC. This encodes CASSAPRDRGGQSGANVLTF. V and J are TRBV19 and TRBJ2-6; 7 nucleotides align to TRBD1. Germline trimming cut 5 bases from V and 1 base from J; bases unmatched to any gene: 17. The CDR3 runs 20 residues. CDR1 and CDR2 (germline): LNHDA, SQIVND (reference sequence).

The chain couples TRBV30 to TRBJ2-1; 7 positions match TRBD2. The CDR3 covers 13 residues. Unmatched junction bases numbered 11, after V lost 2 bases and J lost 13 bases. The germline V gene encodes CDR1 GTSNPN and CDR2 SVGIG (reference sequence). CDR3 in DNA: TGTGCCTGGAGTCGACTAGCTACCAGCTCCCAGTTCTTC. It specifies CAWSRLATSSQFF. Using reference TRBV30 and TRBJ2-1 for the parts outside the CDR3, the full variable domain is SQTIHQWPATLVQPVGSPLSLECTVEGTSNPNLYWYRQAAGRGLQLLFYSVGIGQISSEVPQNLSASRPQDRQFILSSKKLLLSDSGFYLCAWSRLATSSQFFGPGTRLTVL.

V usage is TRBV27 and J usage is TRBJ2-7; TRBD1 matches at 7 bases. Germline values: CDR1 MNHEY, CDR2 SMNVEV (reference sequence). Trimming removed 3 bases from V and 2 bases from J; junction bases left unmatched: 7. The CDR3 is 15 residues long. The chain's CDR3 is CASSFQGTAAYEQYF. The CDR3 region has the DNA TGTGCCAGCAGTTTTCAGGGGACAGCAGCCTACGAGCAGTACTTC.

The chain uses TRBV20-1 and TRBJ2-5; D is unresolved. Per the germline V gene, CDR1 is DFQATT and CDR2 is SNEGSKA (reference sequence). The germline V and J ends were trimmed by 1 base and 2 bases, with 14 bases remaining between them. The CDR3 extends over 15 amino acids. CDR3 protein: CSARVGSVGQETQYF. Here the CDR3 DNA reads TGCAGTGCTAGAGTAGGCTCAGTGGGGCAAGAGACCCAGTACTTC.

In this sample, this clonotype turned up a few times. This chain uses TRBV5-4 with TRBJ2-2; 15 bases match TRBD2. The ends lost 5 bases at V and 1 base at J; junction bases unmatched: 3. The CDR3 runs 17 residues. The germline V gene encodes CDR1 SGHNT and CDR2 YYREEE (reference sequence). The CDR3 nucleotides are TGTGCCAGCAGATCGGGACTAGCGGGAGGGAACACCGGGGAGCTGTTTTTT. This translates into CASRSGLAGGNTGELFF. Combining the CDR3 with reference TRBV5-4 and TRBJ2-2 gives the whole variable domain ETGVTQSPTHLIKTRGQQVTLRCSSQSGHNTVSWYQQALGQGPQFIFQYYREEENGRGNFPPRFSGLQFPNYSSELNVNALELDDSALYLCASRSGLAGGNTGELFFGEGSRLTVL.